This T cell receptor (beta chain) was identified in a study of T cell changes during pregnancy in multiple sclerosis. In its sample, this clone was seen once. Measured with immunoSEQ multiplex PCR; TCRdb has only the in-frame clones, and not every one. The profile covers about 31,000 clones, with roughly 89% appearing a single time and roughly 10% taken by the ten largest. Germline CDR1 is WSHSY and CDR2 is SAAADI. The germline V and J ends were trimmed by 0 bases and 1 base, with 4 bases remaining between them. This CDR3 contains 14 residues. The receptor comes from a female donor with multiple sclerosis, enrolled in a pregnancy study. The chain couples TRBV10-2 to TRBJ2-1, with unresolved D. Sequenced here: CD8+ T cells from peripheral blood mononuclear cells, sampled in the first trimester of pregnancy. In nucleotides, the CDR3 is TGCGCCAGCAGTGAGTCCTCTTCCTACAATGAGCAGTTCTTC. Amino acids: CASSESSSYNEQFF.